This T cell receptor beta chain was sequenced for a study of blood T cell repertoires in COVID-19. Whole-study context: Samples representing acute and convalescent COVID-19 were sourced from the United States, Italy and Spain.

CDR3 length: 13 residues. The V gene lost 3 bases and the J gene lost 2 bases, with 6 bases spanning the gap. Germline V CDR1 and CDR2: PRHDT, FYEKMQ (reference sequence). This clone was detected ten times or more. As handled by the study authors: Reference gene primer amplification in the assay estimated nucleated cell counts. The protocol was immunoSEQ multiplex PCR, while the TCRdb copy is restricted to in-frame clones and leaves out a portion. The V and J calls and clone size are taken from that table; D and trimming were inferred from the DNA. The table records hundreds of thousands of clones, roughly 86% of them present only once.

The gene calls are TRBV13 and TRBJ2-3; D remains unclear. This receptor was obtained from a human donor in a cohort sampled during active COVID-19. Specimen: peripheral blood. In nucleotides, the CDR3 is TGTGCCAGCAGCTTCACTTACACAGATACGCAGTATTTT. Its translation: CASSFTYTDTQYF.